This T cell receptor beta chain was observed in a study of blood T cells in healthy people across ages. As for the study in general: Roughly one uniquely barcoded beta molecule per two T cells was captured. Findings and limits, study-wide: Long-lived donors exceeded aged donors in naive CD4+ cells and diversity. Age showed a roughly linear inverse relationship with TCR beta diversity per million T cells.

A second PCR of 7 to 11 cycles used a sample-barcoded 5' primer and a J-beta primer mix. TCRdb recomputed calls from the 5' RACE reads with MiXCR, one row per CDR3 protein. The table records about 770,000 distinct CDR3 sequences, under 55% of them present only once. Concerning this clonotype itself: The antigen is undetermined.

Each individual donor underwent a draw of ten milliliters of peripheral blood. Sequenced: blood. The TCR sequence derives from a man aged 60 to 75 in good health.

The DNA of the CDR3 is TGTGCCAGCAGCAAGGGGTCGTCCGGATCCCATCACTCCTATAATTCACCCCTCCACTTT. Its protein is CASSKGSSGSHHSYNSPLHF. V is TRBV21-1 and J is TRBJ1-6. TRBV21-1 is an annotated pseudogene. CDR3 length: 20 residues.